This is a list of T cell receptor beta chains from one sample in a study of regulatory dendritic cells for organ transplantation. Sequencing used immunoSEQ multiplex PCR; TCRdb keeps in-frame clones, though not all of them. The data contain about 29,000 clones, around 84% of them singletons. The sequencing input was naive CD4+ T cells from blood. The receptors originated from a human donor in good health. Each CDR3 is given with its conserved first and last residue. A D gene is named only where the DNA matches it firmly. A row's size may be missing; if present it is once, few, many or a size class.

j_call | clone_size | d_call | cdr3_length | v_call | cdr3_nt | cdr3_aa
TRBJ2-5 | . | . | 14 | TRBV5-6 | TGTGCCAGCAGCTCAATCGGACAGAAAGAGACCCAGTACTTC | CASSSIGQKETQYF
TRBJ2-2 | . | TRBD1 | 15 | TRBV18 | TGTGCCAGCTCACCAGGAACAGGGGGACCCGGGGAGCTGTTTTTT | CASSPGTGGPGELFF
TRBJ2-5 | . | . | 14 | TRBV7-2 | TGTGCCAGCTCGCTCGGGGTGAGGGAAGAGACCCAGTACTTC | CASSLGVREETQYF
TRBJ1-6 | . | . | 14 | TRBV5-4 | TGTGCCAGCACCGATAGCTCCTATAATTCACCCCTCCACTTT | CASTDSSYNSPLHF
TRBJ2-3 | . | TRBD1 | 13 | TRBV2 | TGTGCCAGCAGATACAGGGGAACAGATACGCAGTATTTT | CASRYRGTDTQYF
TRBJ2-3 | . | TRBD2 | 16 | TRBV5-1 | TGCGCCAGCAGCTTGGCACTAGCGGAAAGCACAGATACGCAGTATTTT | CASSLALAESTDTQYF
TRBJ1-6 | . | . | 13 | TRBV5-1 | TGCGCCAGCGGGGCGGACCCGGCCTCACCCCTCCACTTT | CASGADPASPLHF
TRBJ2-7 | . | . | 13 | TRBV29-1 | TGCAGCGTTGGGGGCGGGGAATCCTACGAGCAGTACTTC | CSVGGGESYEQYF
TRBJ2-7 | . | . | 12 | TRBV30 | TGTGCCTGGGACCGGGATGACTACGAGCAGTACTTC | CAWDRDDYEQYF
TRBJ1-5 | few | . | 12 | TRBV23-1 | TGCGCCAGCAGTTTCCTCGAGCAGCCCCAGCATTTT | CASSFLEQPQHF
TRBJ2-1 | . | TRBD1 | 14 | TRBV5-5 | TGTGCCAGCAGCGGACAGGGGGCAATTAATGAGCAGTTCTTC | CASSGQGAINEQFF
TRBJ1-4 | few | . | 13 | TRBV4-3 | TGCGCCAGCAGCCAAGACAGGGGTGAAAAACTGTTTTTT | CASSQDRGEKLFF
TRBJ1-2 | . | . | 12 | TRBV2 | TGTGCCAGCAGTGAAAACAGGGCGGGCCACACCTTC | CASSENRAGHTF
TRBJ2-1 | once | TRBD2 | 16 | TRBV7-9 | TGTGCCAGCAGCTCCGACCGCGGGGGAAGTTACAATGAGCAGTTCTTC | CASSSDRGGSYNEQFF
TRBJ2-5 | . | . | 13 | TRBV7-2 | TGTGCCAGCAGCTCTGGACAGCAAGAGACCCAGTACTTC | CASSSGQQETQYF
TRBJ1-6 | . | . | 14 | TRBV7-2 | TGTGCCAGCAGCTTAGAACGGTATAATTCACCCCTCCACTTT | CASSLERYNSPLHF
TRBJ1-3 | . | . | 15 | TRBV5-6 | TGTGCCAGCAGCGCAGACAGAACCTCTGGAAACACCATATATTTT | CASSADRTSGNTIYF
TRBJ2-7 | few | . | 15 | TRBV7-2 | TGTGCCAGCAGCGCCTCCCGGGTTAACTCCTACGAGCAGTACTTC | CASSASRVNSYEQYF
TRBJ2-1 | . | . | 14 | TRBV5-1 | TGCGCCAGCAGCTTGGGCGCAGTGGAGGATGAGCAGTTCTTC | CASSLGAVEDEQFF
TRBJ1-5 | . | TRBD1 | 15 | TRBV19 | TGTGCCAGTAGTGTCCAGGGGGCCAGCAATCAGCCCCAGCATTTT | CASSVQGASNQPQHF
TRBJ1-1 | once | TRBD1 | 13 | TRBV5-4 | TGTGCCAGCAGCTTGATGTGGGACAGTGAAGCTTTCTTT | CASSLMWDSEAFF
TRBJ1-2 | . | TRBD1 | 15 | TRBV15 | TGTGCCACCAGCAGAGAGCAGGGGGCGAGTCGTGGCTACACCTTC | CATSREQGASRGYTF
TRBJ2-2 | . | . | 15 | TRBV6-6 | TGTGCCAGCAGTTACTCCGGTCCCCAAAGCGGGGAGCTGTTTTTT | CASSYSGPQSGELFF
TRBJ1-4 | . | TRBD1 | 17 | TRBV5-1 | TGCGCCAGCAGTCAGTTTGGATCCGGGACAGAGAATGAAAAACTGTTTTTT | CASSQFGSGTENEKLFF
TRBJ2-1 | . | TRBD2 | 16 | TRBV5-8 | TGTGCCAGCACCGATGGGACCTCGGGGGGTTACAATGAGCAGTTCTTC | CASTDGTSGGYNEQFF
TRBJ2-7 | . | . | 14 | TRBV5-1 | TGCGCCAGCAGCGCGGACTCGACTCCCTACGAGCAGTACTTC | CASSADSTPYEQYF
TRBJ1-1 | . | TRBD1 | 15 | TRBV19 | TGTGCCAGTAGGACAGGGGGTCGGCTGAACACTGAAGCTTTCTTT | CASRTGGRLNTEAFF
TRBJ1-1 | . | . | 14 | TRBV25-1 | TGTGCCAGCAGTGTTGCAGGGGTTAACACTGAAGCTTTCTTT | CASSVAGVNTEAFF
TRBJ1-2 | once | . | 13 | TRBV25-1 | TGTGCCAGCAGTGCGGAGGGTACCTATGGCTACACCTTC | CASSAEGTYGYTF
TRBJ2-2 | . | . | 15 | TRBV5-1 | TGCGCCAGCAGCCTCCTGACTGGGAGCACCGGGGAGCTGTTTTTT | CASSLLTGSTGELFF
TRBJ1-6 | few | . | 13 | TRBV9 | TGTGCCAGCAGCGTAGCATTGAGCCCACCCCTCCACTTT | CASSVALSPPLHF
TRBJ1-6 | . | . | 16 | TRBV7-2 | TGTGCCAGCAGCCCCTCGTCGAGCTCCTATAATTCACCCCTCCACTTT | CASSPSSSSYNSPLHF
TRBJ2-7 | . | . | 14 | TRBV4-2 | TGTGCCAGCAGCCAAGTAGGCAGGGATCACGAGCAGTACTTC | CASSQVGRDHEQYF
TRBJ2-7 | . | TRBD1 | 15 | TRBV5-4 | TGTGCCAGCAGCTTGGTGGGGACAGGGGGCCACGAGCAGTACTTC | CASSLVGTGGHEQYF
TRBJ2-1 | . | . | 13 | TRBV10-3 | TGTGCCATCATCTCGGCGGGGCAGGGTGAGCAGTTCTTC | CAIISAGQGEQFF
TRBJ2-2 | . | TRBD1 | 16 | TRBV5-5 | TGTGCCAGCAGCTTGCCTGGACAGGGACGGGGCGGGGAGCTGTTTTTT | CASSLPGQGRGGELFF
TRBJ1-5 | . | . | 15 | TRBV5-1 | TGCGCCAGCAGCTTGGAAGGACTTAGCAATCAGCCCCAGCATTTT | CASSLEGLSNQPQHF
TRBJ2-2 | . | TRBD1 | 17 | TRBV19 | TGTGCCAGTAGTAAGCAGACAGGGGGCTTGAACACCGGGGAGCTGTTTTTT | CASSKQTGGLNTGELFF